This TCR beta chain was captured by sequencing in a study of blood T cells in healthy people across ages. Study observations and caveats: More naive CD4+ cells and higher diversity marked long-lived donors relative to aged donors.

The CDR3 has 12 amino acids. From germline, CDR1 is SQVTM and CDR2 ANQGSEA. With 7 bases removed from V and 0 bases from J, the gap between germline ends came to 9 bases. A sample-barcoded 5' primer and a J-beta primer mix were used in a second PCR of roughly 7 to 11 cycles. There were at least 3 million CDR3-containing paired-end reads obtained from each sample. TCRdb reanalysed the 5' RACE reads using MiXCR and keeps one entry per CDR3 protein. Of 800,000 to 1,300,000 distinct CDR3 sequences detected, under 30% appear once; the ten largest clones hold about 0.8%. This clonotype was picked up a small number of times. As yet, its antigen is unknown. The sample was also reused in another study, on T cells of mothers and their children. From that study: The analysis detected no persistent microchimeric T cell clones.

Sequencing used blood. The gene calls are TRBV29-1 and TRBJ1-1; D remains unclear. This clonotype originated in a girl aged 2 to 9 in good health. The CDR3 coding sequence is TGCAGCGCCGAATATTTGAACACTGAAGCTTTCTTT. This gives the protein CSAEYLNTEAFF.